The sequence of this TCR beta chain was determined in a study of early T cells in non-severe SARS-CoV-2 infection. Overall study context: Alpha and beta chains were unpaired, from unsorted whole-blood bulk RNA. Study-level results: Matching against VDJdb likely underestimated virus-specific expansions, favoring anti-spike CD8.

For this clonotype: The target antigen is unknown.

The CDR3 consists of 16 residues. The V end lost 1 base, the J end lost 10 bases, and 20 bases lay between the germline ends. CDR1 is GTSNPN, CDR2 SVGIG, per germline (reference sequence). Separate cDNA molecules each had unique molecular identifiers attached to them. A single record per CDR3 protein comes from TCRdb applying MiXCR to the 5' RACE reads. Among approximately 84,000 distinct CDR3 sequences listed, 13% were seen once. Source material: whole blood. The sequence was obtained from an adult who was a healthcare worker with PCR-confirmed SARS-CoV-2 infection or an uninfected control (not recorded which). This sequence joins TRBV30 and TRBJ1-6; tentative D call: TRBD1 (5 bases). This chain's CDR3 is CAWSDWRVGDQSPLHF. The CDR3 coding sequence is TGTGCCTGGAGTGATTGGCGGGTGGGGGATCAATCACCCCTCCACTTT.